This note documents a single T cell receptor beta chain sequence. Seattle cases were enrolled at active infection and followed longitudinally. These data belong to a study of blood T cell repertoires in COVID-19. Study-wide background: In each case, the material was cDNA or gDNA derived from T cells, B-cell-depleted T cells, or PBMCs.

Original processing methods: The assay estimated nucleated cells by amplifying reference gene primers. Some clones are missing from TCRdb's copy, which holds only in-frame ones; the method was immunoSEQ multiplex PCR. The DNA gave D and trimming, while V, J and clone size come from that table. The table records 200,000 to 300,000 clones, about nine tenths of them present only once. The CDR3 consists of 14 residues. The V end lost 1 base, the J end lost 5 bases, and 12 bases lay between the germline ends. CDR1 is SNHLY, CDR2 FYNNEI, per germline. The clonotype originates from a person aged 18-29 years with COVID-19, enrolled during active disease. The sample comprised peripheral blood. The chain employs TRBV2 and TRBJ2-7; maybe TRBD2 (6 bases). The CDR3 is CASSEGLVVNEQYF. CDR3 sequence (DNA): TGTGCCAGCAGTGAAGGACTAGTCGTCAACGAGCAGTACTTC.